A single sample is the source of the 28 T cell receptor beta chains below, sequenced in a study of T cells in narcolepsy. Method: immunoSEQ multiplex PCR; TCRdb's copy keeps in-frame clones and lacks some. The sample has approximately 31,000 clones; around 80% are singletons. Sequenced: CD45RA- memory CD4+ T cells from PBMCs. The source of these receptors is a human donor with narcolepsy.

This chain links TRBV12-5 with TRBJ2-5; 7 bases line up with TRBD2. Germline loops: CDR1 LGHNT, CDR2 FRNRAP. V was pared by 1 base and J by 1 base, with 6 bases of the junction left unmatched. There are 16 residues in the CDR3. The CDR3 nucleotides are TGTGCTAGTGGTTTGGGGGGAGGGGCGGTCCAAGAGACCCAGTACTTC. It is translated as CASGLGGGAVQETQYF.

This chain uses TRBV5-1 with TRBJ2-7; D unclear. The CDR3 contains 14 residues. From germline, CDR1 is SGHRS and CDR2 YFSETQ. The V gene lost 0 bases and the J gene lost 2 bases, with 9 bases spanning the gap. The CDR3 sequence: CASSLGEDTYEQYF. The CDR3, as DNA: TGCGCCAGCAGCTTGGGAGAGGATACCTACGAGCAGTACTTC.

CDR3: CASSLFTGGVTEAFF. In DNA, the CDR3 is TGCGCCAGCAGCTTGTTTACAGGGGGGGTCACTGAAGCTTTCTTT. The J gene is TRBJ1-1, the V gene TRBV5-1; the match to TRBD1 covers 8 bases. The CDR3 runs 15 residues. V lost 1 base, J lost 4 bases, and 6 bases stayed unmatched. The germline CDR1 and CDR2 sequences are SGHRS and YFSETQ.

This chain connects TRBV6-1 to TRBJ1-5; D call uncertain. The CDR3 length is 13 residues. Trimming removed 0 bases from V and 6 bases from J, with 6 bases in between. Germline lookup yields CDR1 MNHNS and CDR2 SASEGT. For the CDR3, the DNA is TGTGCCAGCAGTGAAGCCTTTACTCAGCCCCAGCATTTT. Translating it yields CASSEAFTQPQHF.

The V gene is TRBV29-1, the J gene TRBJ2-3, with 9 bases matching TRBD1. The length of the CDR3 is 14 residues. The junction had 8 bases not matched to a gene; V was cut back by 6 bases and J by 4 bases. Germline CDR1 and CDR2: SQVTM and ANQGSEA. In nucleotides, the CDR3 is TGCAGCGTCCAGACAGGGGGGAGGGCAGATACGCAGTATTTT. It translates to CSVQTGGRADTQYF.

V gene TRBV5-1 combines with J gene TRBJ2-3; the D is unclear. CDR3 length equals 15 residues. Germline V CDR1 and CDR2: SGHRS, YFSETQ. Trimming left V 3 bases short and J 2 bases short, with 13 bases between. This CDR3 reads CASSSATIFTDTQYF. The CDR3 nucleotides read TGCGCCAGCAGCTCCGCAACGATTTTCACAGATACGCAGTATTTT.

The chain combines TRBV11-2 with TRBJ2-5; perhaps D is TRBD1 or TRBD2 (5 bases each). V dropped 5 bases and J dropped 1 base, with 14 bases sitting between them. There are 15 residues in the CDR3. Germline CDR1 SGHAT, CDR2 FQNNGV. The CDR3 DNA follows: TGTGCCAGCAGCGCCCGGGATAGGGGCCAAGAGACCCAGTACTTC. Translated, it gives CASSARDRGQETQYF.

This clone was detected only once. The V call is TRBV5-1, the J call TRBJ2-5; TRBD2 aligns across 8 bases. Per germline, CDR1 SGHRS and CDR2 YFSETQ. V was clipped by 7 bases and J by 5 bases; unmatched bases: 7. The CDR3 sequence is 13 residues long. CDR3 bases: TGCGCCAGCCTTCGCCGGGAGGGCGAGACCCAGTACTTC. It translates to CASLRREGETQYF. Based on the CDR3 plus reference TRBV5-1 and TRBJ2-5, the full variable domain is KAGVTQTPRYLIKTRGQQVTLSCSPISGHRSVSWYQQTPGQGLQFLFEYFSETQRNKGNFPGRFSGRQFSNSRSEMNVSTLELGDSALYLCASLRREGETQYFGPGTRLLVL.

The chain has TRBV7-3 and TRBJ2-5; D may correspond to TRBD1 or TRBD2 (5 bases each). V shed 2 bases and J shed 0 bases, with 13 bases lying between them. The CDR3 consists of 16 residues. Per germline, CDR1 SGHTA and CDR2 FQGTGA. CDR3 amino acids: CASSLGGQGHQETQYF. The CDR3, as DNA: TGTGCCAGCAGCTTAGGTGGGCAGGGACACCAAGAGACCCAGTACTTC.

A few counts support this clone. This chain connects TRBV5-6 to TRBJ1-1, with a weak D call TRBD1 (5 bases). There are 14 residues in the CDR3. Germline CDR1 SGHDT, CDR2 YYEEEE. Between the trimmed V and J ends, which lost 4 bases and 5 bases, there was a span of 15 bases. DNA of the CDR3: TGTGCCAGCAGCACACGTTACAAGGGGACTGAAGCTTTCTTT. Its protein is CASSTRYKGTEAFF.

This clone was recorded only once. The chain is built from TRBV7-9 and TRBJ1-2; D possibly corresponds to TRBD1 (6 bases). The CDR3 loop spans 12 amino acids. Germline CDR1 SEHNR, CDR2 FQNEAQ (reference sequence). The V end lost 5 bases, the J end lost 7 bases, and 11 bases lay between the germline ends. CDR3 residues: CASSPGQSGYTF. The CDR3 nucleotides are TGTGCCAGCAGCCCCGGACAGAGTGGCTACACCTTC. The full variable domain, rest sourced from reference TRBV7-9 and TRBJ1-2, is DTGVSQNPRHKITKRGQNVTFRCDPISEHNRLYWYRQTLGQGPEFLTYFQNEAQLEKSRLLSDRFSAERPKGSFSTLEIQRTEQGDSAMYLCASSPGQSGYTFGSGTRLTVV.

J is TRBJ1-6 and V is TRBV6-5, with no clear D. Germline lookup yields CDR1 MNHEY and CDR2 SVGAGI. The CDR3 spans 14 residues. V was trimmed by 5 bases and J by 8 bases, leaving 13 bases between them. DNA of the CDR3: TGTGCCAGCAGTGAAAATAGGGTCGATTCACCCCTCCACTTT. It encodes CASSENRVDSPLHF.

V and J are TRBV2 and TRBJ2-7; 9 positions match TRBD1. CDR1 is SNHLY, CDR2 FYNNEI, per germline. The length of the CDR3 is 15 residues. V lost 6 bases and J lost 4; bases outside the gene matches: 10. The CDR3 DNA sequence: TGTGCCAGCAGCGGGGGACAGGGCAGTTTTTACGAGCAGTACTTC. It specifies CASSGGQGSFYEQYF.

V and J are TRBV11-1 and TRBJ1-6; no clear D gene. Trimming removed 2 bases from V and 0 bases from J, with 8 bases in between. The CDR3 is made up of 16 amino acids. Looked up from germline, CDR1 is SGHAT and CDR2 is FQDESV (reference sequence). CDR3 protein: CASSLFQSSYNSPLHF. CDR3 nucleotides: TGTGCCAGCAGCTTATTCCAGAGCTCCTATAATTCACCCCTCCACTTT.

The CDR3 loop reads CATSVGRGGTYEQYF. CDR3 nucleotide sequence: TGTGCCACCAGCGTGGGGCGGGGGGGCACCTACGAGCAGTACTTC. The genes are TRBV15 and TRBJ2-7, with TRBD2 identical over 9 bases. After removal of 5 bases from V and 2 bases from J, the junction contained 7 bases not matched to a gene. CDR1 and CDR2 from the germline V gene are LNHNV and YYDKDF (reference sequence). The CDR3 totals 15 residues. The full variable domain, in which reference TRBV15 and TRBJ2-7 provide the parts outside the CDR3, is DAMVIQNPRYQVTQFGKPVTLSCSQTLNHNVMYWYQQKSSQAPKLLFHYYDKDFNNEADTPDNFQSRRPNTSFCFLDIRSPGLGDTAMYLCATSVGRGGTYEQYFGPGTRLTVT.

CDR3 DNA: TGCGCCAGCAGCCAAGATTTGGGGAACCCCTACAATGAGCAGTTCTTC. Amino acid sequence: CASSQDLGNPYNEQFF. The chain carries TRBV4-1 and TRBJ2-1, with D unclear. The germline V and J ends were trimmed by 0 bases and 2 bases, with 11 bases remaining between them. CDR1 is MGHRA, CDR2 YSYEKL, per germline. The CDR3 consists of 16 residues.

This clone was seen more than once but under ten times. The chain has TRBV6-5 and TRBJ2-3; D gene ambiguous. The V gene's germline CDR1 is MNHEY and CDR2 SVGAGI. CDR3 length: 15 amino acids. Deletions cut 4 bases from V and 6 bases from J, with 17 bases between. The CDR3 sequence: CASSSRRPGLDTQYF. Here the CDR3 DNA reads TGTGCCAGCAGTTCCCGACGACCCGGTCTCGATACGCAGTATTTT.

The sample holds one count of this clone. The chain couples TRBV2 to TRBJ2-7, with TRBD1 identical over 9 bases. Germline V gives CDR1 SNHLY, CDR2 FYNNEI. J gave up 3 bases and V 5 bases, and 5 bases lay outside the gene matches. The CDR3 totals 14 residues. CDR3 nucleotides: TGTGCCAGCAGTAGGACAGGGGATGACTACGAGCAGTACTTC. Its protein is CASSRTGDDYEQYF. Based on the CDR3 plus reference TRBV2 and TRBJ2-7, the full variable domain is EPEVTQTPSHQVTQMGQEVILRCVPISNHLYFYWYRQILGQKVEFLVSFYNNEISEKSEIFDDQFSVERPDGSNFTLKIRSTKLEDSAMYFCASSRTGDDYEQYFGPGTRLTVT.

The J gene is TRBJ2-5, the V gene TRBV9; 8 nucleotides agree with TRBD2. The junction had 10 bases not matched to a gene; V was cut back by 4 bases and J by 5 bases. CDR1 is SGDLS and CDR2 is YYNGEE in the germline V gene. This CDR3 spans 15 amino acids. The CDR3 DNA reads as TGTGCCAGCAGCCTCGAAAGGGGCGGGGGGGAGACCCAGTACTTC. Amino acid sequence: CASSLERGGGETQYF.

This clone has a single count. This chain connects TRBV19 to TRBJ1-6, with D possibly TRBD1 on 6 matching bases. Germline-derived CDR1 and CDR2 are LNHDA and SQIVND (reference sequence). The V gene lost 2 bases and the J gene lost 0 bases, with 17 bases spanning the gap. This CDR3 comprises 19 residues. The CDR3 spells CASSIKGAGASSYNSPLHF. DNA for the CDR3: TGTGCCAGTAGTATAAAAGGAGCGGGGGCCAGCTCCTATAATTCACCCCTCCACTTT.

This chain joins TRBV5-1 and TRBJ1-4; the D is unclear. V was pared by 4 bases and J by 5 bases, with 15 bases between. Germline CDR1 is SGHRS and CDR2 is YFSETQ. The CDR3 has 15 amino acids. The CDR3 reads CASSPRRADNEKLFF. The CDR3 nucleotides read TGCGCCAGCAGCCCGAGAAGGGCCGACAATGAAAAACTGTTTTTT.

This chain joins TRBV6-1 and TRBJ1-5; weak D call: TRBD1 (5 bases). Deletions cut 0 bases from V and 5 bases from J, with 11 bases between. The CDR3 runs 15 residues. Germline V gene sequence: CDR1 MNHNS, CDR2 SASEGT. CDR3 DNA sequence: TGTGCCAGCAGTGAAGCGGGAGCGGGGGATCAGCCCCAGCATTTT. Residues: CASSEAGAGDQPQHF.

The V gene is TRBV13, the J gene TRBJ2-1; 7 nucleotides match TRBD2. With V trimmed by 4 bases and J by 1 base, 10 bases remained unmatched. This CDR3 is built from 17 residues. CDR1 and CDR2 from the germline V gene are PRHDT and FYEKMQ (reference sequence). In DNA form, the CDR3 reads TGTGCCAGCAGCTGGGAGGGGAAAACGGGGTCCTACAATGAGCAGTTCTTC. Its protein is CASSWEGKTGSYNEQFF.

V is TRBV29-1 and J is TRBJ2-7, with D possibly matching TRBD1 (5 bases). The ends were cut back, 3 bases at V and 0 bases at J, with 6 bases in the middle. The CDR3 totals 12 residues. The germline gives CDR1 SQVTM, CDR2 ANQGSEA. CDR3 sequence reads: CSVDGASYEQYF. Here the CDR3 DNA reads TGCAGCGTTGATGGGGCCTCCTACGAGCAGTACTTC.

The sample holds one count of this clone. The J gene is TRBJ1-2, the V gene TRBV5-6; the D is unclear. The germline V gene encodes CDR1 SGHDT and CDR2 YYEEEE. The CDR3 runs 13 residues. The ends were cut back, 0 bases at V and 7 bases at J, with 10 bases in the middle. The CDR3 bases are TGTGCCAGCAGCTTGGGCACACGGAGTGGCTACACCTTC. Translation gives CASSLGTRSGYTF.

The chain is built from TRBV6-1 and TRBJ1-2; D gene ambiguous. The CDR3 covers 13 residues. V lost 7 bases and J lost 1, with 10 bases in between. Germline CDR1 reads MNHNS; CDR2 reads SASEGT. CDR3 nucleotide sequence: TGTGCCAGCAATCGGGGAGTTAACTATGGCTACACCTTC. Translated: CASNRGVNYGYTF.

This clone was seen just once. The V and J genes are TRBV19 and TRBJ2-3; possible D gene TRBD2, 5 bases. The CDR3 loop spans 16 amino acids. Germline CDR1 LNHDA, CDR2 SQIVND (reference sequence). The V and J ends lost 3 bases and 6 bases respectively, with 19 bases between them. This CDR3 reads CASSISRLTRPDTQYF. The CDR3 bases are TGTGCCAGTAGTATCTCCCGACTAACTCGTCCGGATACGCAGTATTTT.

This clone occurred a few times. The chain uses TRBV5-1 and TRBJ1-2; TRBD1 aligns across 7 bases. V lost 5 bases to trimming and J lost 7 bases; unmatched junction nucleotides: 5. Germline V CDR1 and CDR2: SGHRS, YFSETQ. This CDR3 is built from 12 residues. DNA of the CDR3: TGCGCCAGCAGTCACAGGGGAAGTGGCTACACCTTC. This encodes CASSHRGSGYTF.